This record covers a single TCR beta chain. Its antigen is not identified. This specimen comes from a study of cytomegalovirus exposure and HLA in healthy donors. A multiplex PCR was run with 60 Vbeta primers and 13 Jbeta primers. The assay was immunoSEQ multiplex PCR, and TCRdb's table has in-frame clones only and misses some. The profile covers approximately 190,000 clones, with approximately 80% appearing a single time and 14% taken by the ten largest. Findings of the study overall: HLA restriction was apparent for most CMV-associated TCR beta chains in a later analysis.

The CDR3 is 14 amino acids. Germline V gene data show CDR1 as MNHNS and CDR2 as SASEGT. V was cut by 3 bases and J by 5 bases, with 14 bases left in between. The sample consisted of PBMCs. The rearrangement joins TRBV6-1 to TRBJ2-7, with TRBD1 as a possible D gene (5 bases). The origin of this receptor is a woman between 25 and 40 years old in good health and CMV-seropositive. The CDR3 spells CASSETAGIHEQYF. DNA for the CDR3: TGTGCCAGCAGTGAGACGGCAGGGATCCACGAGCAGTACTTC.